This T cell receptor (beta chain) was obtained from a study of T-cell reconstitution after alpha-beta-depleted transplantation in children. CDR1 SGHRS and CDR2 YFSETQ come from the germline V gene. Trimming took off 4 bases at V and 7 bases at J, with 18 bases between the two ends. The CDR3 covers 15 residues. For TCRbeta, the library was prepared with unique molecular identifiers. TCRdb itself ran the PCR reads through MiXCR, one entry per CDR3 protein. The sample consists of 450,000 to 600,000 distinct CDR3 sequences, 15% to 20% of them appearing once. Source: PBMCs from the stem cell graft donor, taken from the stem cell graft. The source is a human donor who donated a stem cell graft to a child with acute lymphoblastic leukemia. The chain joins TRBV5-1 to TRBJ2-1; D is possibly TRBD2 (6 bases). Written as DNA, the CDR3 is TGCGCCAGCAGCCCGGAATGGAGGGCGCGGAATGAGCAGTTCTTC. Its protein is CASSPEWRARNEQFF.